Ten or more counts support the clone carrying this T cell receptor (beta chain). The source of the sample is a study of T cells in Graves' hyperthyroidism and ophthalmopathy. This CDR3 is built from 14 residues. Per the germline V gene, CDR1 is SGHRS and CDR2 is YFSETQ. Trimming cost V 0 bases and J 5 bases, with 12 bases left between them. Diagnostic decisions used clinical symptoms, serum thyroxine and TRAb, thyroid ultrasound and orbital computed tomography. Amplification yielded TCR beta CDR3 regions, with RNA transcripts as the source. The HTBI primer set drove a first-round RT-PCR of the TCR CDR3. TCRdb processed the multiplex PCR reads anew with MiXCR; each CDR3 protein has one entry. Of around 300,000 distinct CDR3 sequences detected, 15% appear once; the ten largest clones hold under 35%.

The sequence was obtained from a woman aged 50 to 60 with Graves' hyperthyroidism that later progressed to Graves' ophthalmopathy. V and J are TRBV5-1 and TRBJ2-7; D is unresolved. The sequenced sample consisted of blood. CDR3 DNA: TGCGCCAGCAGCTTGGCGTCACCCAGTGACGAGCAGTACTTC. Amino acid sequence: CASSLASPSDEQYF.